One TCR beta chain is described in this entry. Graft-derived tissue was subjected to processing to liberate intraepithelial and lamina propria lymphocytes. The data are from a study of graft-versus-host responses after intestinal transplantation. Study-level information: Isolated intestinal, liver-intestinal, or multivisceral transplants had been given to the recipients.

Trimming removed 8 bases from V and 8 bases from J, with 15 bases in between. CDR3 length: 12 residues. Germline values: CDR1 MDHEN, CDR2 SYDVKM. This table comes from immunoSEQ multiplex PCR, and its TCRdb copy is limited to in-frame clones, with some not included. Of some 15,000 clones in the sample, roughly four fifths were seen once. The chain links TRBV28 to TRBJ1-2, with D tentatively TRBD1 (6 bases). This clonotype originated in a human patient who received an intestinal transplant, so some T cells may come from the graft donor. The sequenced sample was ileum tissue, obtained just under 600 days after intestinal transplantation. The CDR3 DNA follows: TGTGCCAGCGGGACACCCCGGAGGGGCTACACCTTC. Translation: CASGTPRRGYTF.